The present T cell receptor (beta chain) was sequenced within a study of human CD8 memory T cell subsets. Study-level results: Stem-like memory and precursor exhausted T cells, unlike effector memory cells, were similarly highly diverse. Clonotypes that made up the stem-like memory T cell repertoire overlapped minimally with the precursor exhausted T cell repertoire.

The CDR3 contains 16 residues. Germline V gene data show CDR1 as SGHDN and CDR2 as FVKESK. Sequencing libraries of TCR beta were made by UMI-labeled 5' RACE. TCRdb reprocessed the 5' RACE reads, with one entry per CDR3 protein and no DNA. The sample has about 20,000 distinct CDR3 sequences, and its top ten clones hold about 5.4%. With respect to this clonotype: The antigen is not known.

Healthy-donor buffy coats yielded the PBMC. The specimen was CD8+ T cells from PBMCs. The chain combines TRBV14 with TRBJ1-4; with no DNA, the TCRdb D assignment of TRBD1 cannot be verified. The receptor was derived from a human donor in good health. This CDR3 reads CASSHRTTATNEKLFF.